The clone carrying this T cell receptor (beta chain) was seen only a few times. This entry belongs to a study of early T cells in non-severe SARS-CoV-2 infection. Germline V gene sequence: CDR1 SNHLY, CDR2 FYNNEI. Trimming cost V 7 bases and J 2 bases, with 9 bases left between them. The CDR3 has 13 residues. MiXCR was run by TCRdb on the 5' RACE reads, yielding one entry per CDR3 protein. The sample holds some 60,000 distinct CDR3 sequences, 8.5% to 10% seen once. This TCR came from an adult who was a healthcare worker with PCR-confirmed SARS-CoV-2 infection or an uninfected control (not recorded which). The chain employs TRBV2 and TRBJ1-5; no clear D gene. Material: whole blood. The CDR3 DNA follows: TGTGCCAGCAAGGGTGATGGCAATCAGCCCCAGCATTTT. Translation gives CASKGDGNQPQHF.